The 15 T cell receptor beta chains presented below share a single source sample, sequenced in a study of CD8+ T cells in alopecia areata. TCR sequencing used cDNA made by reverse transcription of extracted RNA. Sequenced by immunoSEQ multiplex PCR; TCRdb stores in-frame clones only, minus some. The data show 150,000 to 200,000 clones, with roughly 63% seen just once and 16% held by the top ten. Treatment: oral pan-JAK inhibitor, 5-10 mg twice daily. The sequencing used CD4+ T cells sorted from blood, collected at approximately week 56, from a patient treated with tofacitinib. These receptors came from a human donor with alopecia areata.

The chain combines TRBV2 with TRBJ2-7; 12 positions match TRBD1. The CDR3 has 15 residues. The junction had 11 bases not matched to a gene; V was cut back by 7 bases and J by 7 bases. Germline assignment: CDR1 SNHLY and CDR2 FYNNEI. In DNA, the CDR3 is TGTGCCAGCATGCTAGGGGGACAGGGGGCTCGGGAGCAGTACTTC. This encodes CASMLGGQGAREQYF.

The rearrangement links TRBV18 to TRBJ2-3, with 11 positions matching TRBD2. This CDR3 is built from 16 residues. The V gene's germline CDR1 is KGHSH and CDR2 LQKENI. J was trimmed by 2 bases and V by 6 bases; bases with no gene match: 7. For the CDR3, the DNA is TGTGCCAGCTCCCAGGGACTAGCGGAGTACACAGATACGCAGTATTTT. This encodes CASSQGLAEYTDTQYF.

The rearrangement joins TRBV7-9 to TRBJ2-3, with a tentative D call TRBD2 (5 bases). The CDR3 is 16 amino acids. V lost 5 bases and J 0 bases, leaving 15 bases between the germline ends. CDR1 and CDR2 from the germline V gene are SEHNR and FQNEAQ (reference sequence). The CDR3 nucleotides read TGTGCCAGCAGCGCTCCGGGGTCGCCTAGCACAGATACGCAGTATTTT. Amino acid sequence: CASSAPGSPSTDTQYF.

This rearrangement joins TRBV6-1 to TRBJ1-5; no reliable D call. V was pared by 3 bases and J by 0 bases, with 9 bases between. The CDR3 is 15 residues long. CDR1 and CDR2 from the germline V gene are MNHNS and SASEGT. CDR3 residues: CASSEILYSNQPQHF. The DNA for the CDR3 is TGTGCCAGCAGTGAGATTCTTTATAGCAATCAGCCCCAGCATTTT.

This clone was detected a few times. This chain joins TRBV7-9 and TRBJ1-6; D is undetermined. CDR1 is SEHNR, CDR2 FQNEAQ, per germline (reference sequence). This CDR3 region has 14 residues. V was pared by 7 bases and J by 14 bases, with 21 bases between. Written as DNA, the CDR3 is TGTGCCAGCACCCTGTTTAGTGGGCGTTCGGCCCTCCACTTT. Its translation is CASTLFSGRSALHF.

This chain uses TRBV5-4 with TRBJ2-3; the match to TRBD1 covers 7 bases. The CDR3 extends over 15 amino acids. With 4 bases clipped from V and 2 bases from J, the junction kept 7 bases outside the gene matches. Germline CDR1 SGHNT, CDR2 YYREEE (reference sequence). CDR3 in amino acids: CASSKGQENTDTQYF. In DNA form, the CDR3 reads TGTGCCAGCAGCAAAGGACAGGAGAACACAGATACGCAGTATTTT.

The V call is TRBV13, the J call TRBJ2-7, with D possibly TRBD1 on 5 matching bases. The CDR3 covers 13 residues. V lost 5 bases and J 4 bases, leaving 12 bases between the germline ends. Germline V CDR1 and CDR2: PRHDT, FYEKMQ (reference sequence). CDR3 DNA: TGTGCCAGCAGCCAAAGTAGGGGATACGAGCAGTACTTC. Its protein product is CASSQSRGYEQYF.

J is TRBJ2-6 and V is TRBV27, with D hard to call. V was cut by 6 bases and J by 0 bases, with 3 bases left in between. Germline CDR1 reads MNHEY; CDR2 reads SMNVEV (reference sequence). This CDR3 has 13 residues. CDR3 loop: CASRASGANVLTF. The CDR3 DNA is TGTGCCAGCAGGGCCTCTGGGGCCAACGTCCTGACTTTC. Combining the CDR3 with reference TRBV27 and TRBJ2-6 gives the whole variable domain EAQVTQNPRYLITVTGKKLTVTCSQNMNHEYMSWYRQDPGLGLRQIYYSMNVEVTDKGDVPEGYKVSRKEKRNFPLILESPSPNQTSLYFCASRASGANVLTFGAGSRLTVL.

Concerning this clone: Different DNA sequences within this sample yield the same CDR3. CDR3 coding DNA: TGCGCCAGCAGCTTGGGCGACTCGTACTCTGGAAACACCATATATTTT. This translates into CASSLGDSYSGNTIYF. This chain uses TRBV5-1 with TRBJ1-3, with unresolved D. Germline V gene sequence: CDR1 SGHRS, CDR2 YFSETQ. The CDR3 totals 16 residues. V was cut by 0 bases and J by 0 bases, with 10 bases left in between.

This chain's CDR3 is CASSEAGSAEQFF. The CDR3 DNA reads as TGTGCCAGCAGTGAAGCGGGTTCGGCTGAGCAGTTCTTC. V is TRBV2 and J is TRBJ2-1; D call uncertain. Per germline, CDR1 SNHLY and CDR2 FYNNEI. The V end was cut by 0 bases, the J end by 9 bases, with 9 bases between. There are 13 residues in the CDR3.

The count of this clone is one. The V call is TRBV30, the J call TRBJ1-2; D possibly corresponds to TRBD1 (6 bases). The CDR3 has 12 residues. The germline CDR1 and CDR2 sequences are GTSNPN and SVGIG (reference sequence). Trimming shortened V by 3 bases and J by 4 bases, and 9 bases separated the two germline ends. The CDR3 loop reads CAWSRGGYGYTF. The CDR3 bases are TGTGCCTGGAGCAGGGGTGGCTATGGCTACACCTTC.

This clone was detected only a few times. The J gene is TRBJ2-7, the V gene TRBV25-1, with D possibly being TRBD2 (7 bases). Trimming left V 8 bases short and J 0 bases short, with 11 bases between. Germline V gene lookup returns CDR1 MGHDK and CDR2 SYGVNS. CDR3 size: 13 residues. This chain's CDR3 is CASGRGSSYEQYF. CDR3 DNA sequence: TGTGCCAGCGGGAGGGGGAGCTCCTACGAGCAGTACTTC.

The rearrangement links TRBV19 to TRBJ1-6; D may be TRBD1 (5 bases). Germline CDR1 LNHDA, CDR2 SQIVND (reference sequence). This CDR3 region has 14 residues. Trimming pared 5 bases from V and 6 bases from J, leaving 11 bases between. The CDR3 nucleotides are TGTGCCAGTAGTCGCCGACAGTCTAATTCACCCCTCCACTTT. Translation: CASSRRQSNSPLHF.

V and J are TRBV30 and TRBJ2-5, with 7 bases fitting TRBD1. Germline CDR1 GTSNPN, CDR2 SVGIG (reference sequence). V was clipped by 0 bases and J by 2 bases; unmatched bases: 9. The CDR3 runs 16 residues. For the CDR3, the DNA is TGTGCCTGGAGTGTAACTACAGGGGTCCCTCAAGAGACCCAGTACTTC. Translating it yields CAWSVTTGVPQETQYF.

The V gene is TRBV19, the J gene TRBJ1-2; 8 nucleotides line up with TRBD1. Trimming removed 3 bases from V and 6 bases from J; junction bases left unmatched: 3. CDR1 is LNHDA and CDR2 is SQIVND in the germline V gene (reference sequence). The CDR3 runs to 13 residues. CDR3 coding DNA: TGTGCCAGTAGTATGGGGACAGGAGATGGCTACACCTTC. Its protein product is CASSMGTGDGYTF.